Presented here are 13 T cell receptor beta chains from one specimen sequenced in a study of cytomegalovirus exposure and HLA in healthy donors. PCR was performed using 60 Vbeta and 13 Jbeta primers. Here immunoSEQ multiplex PCR was the method, and the copy in TCRdb shows in-frame clones only, minus some. The table records some 190,000 clones, roughly 80% of them present only once. The sequencing sample was made of PBMCs. These receptor sequences come from a girl aged 10 to 17 in good health and CMV-seropositive.

The sample holds a few counts of this clone. The chain recombines TRBV6-1 with TRBJ2-3; unclear D gene. This CDR3 is built from 15 residues. Germline CDR1 reads MNHNS; CDR2 reads SASEGT. Trimming removed 7 bases from V and 2 bases from J, with 16 bases in between. This CDR3 is CASKEEALPTDTQYF. CDR3 nucleotide sequence: TGTGCCAGCAAAGAGGAAGCCCTCCCCACAGATACGCAGTATTTT.

The chain recombines TRBV9 with TRBJ2-1; D not resolved. Trimming pared 4 bases from V and 4 bases from J, leaving 12 bases between. This CDR3 comprises 14 residues. CDR1 SGDLS and CDR2 YYNGEE come from the germline V gene. Here the CDR3 DNA reads TGTGCCAGCAGCCCCCAAGACATTTACAATGAGCAGTTCTTC. This translates into CASSPQDIYNEQFF.

The CDR3 DNA is TGTGCCAGCAGTAGACAGGGGTTTCACTATGGCTACACCTTC. This sequence encodes CASSRQGFHYGYTF. The chain joins TRBV6-5 to TRBJ1-2; 8 bases match TRBD1. Germline CDR1 MNHEY, CDR2 SVGAGI. This CDR3 comprises 14 residues. J lost 3 bases, V lost 5 bases, and 5 bases had no gene match.

This clone appeared a few times. The rearrangement joins TRBV2 to TRBJ2-5; 10 bases fit TRBD2. The trim removed 5 bases at V and 5 bases at J, leaving 8 bases unmatched. The CDR3 runs 15 residues. The germline V gene encodes CDR1 SNHLY and CDR2 FYNNEI. The CDR3 spells CASSQELAGRETQYF. Written as DNA, the CDR3 is TGTGCCAGCAGTCAAGAACTAGCGGGACGGGAGACCCAGTACTTC.

The chain carries TRBV27 and TRBJ2-1, with 7 bases aligning to TRBD1. The V segment lost 6 bases and the J segment 3 bases; nucleotides outside the gene matches: 5. The germline CDR1 and CDR2 sequences are MNHEY and SMNVEV (reference sequence). The CDR3 is 14 amino acids. The CDR3 here is CASRDRQGYNEQFF. Here the CDR3 DNA reads TGTGCCAGCAGGGATCGACAGGGCTACAATGAGCAGTTCTTC.

The gene calls are TRBV19 and TRBJ1-5; 9 bases line up with TRBD1. This CDR3 is built from 16 residues. Germline V CDR1 and CDR2: LNHDA, SQIVND (reference sequence). V gave up 3 bases and J gave up 9 bases; unmatched junction bases: 12. CDR3 DNA: TGTGCCAGTAGTATCATTTCGGGACAGGGTGCCGGGCCCCAGCATTTT. Translating gives CASSIISGQGAGPQHF.

This rearrangement joins TRBV27 to TRBJ1-1; a weak D match, TRBD1 (5 bases). CDR3 length: 12 amino acids. The germline V gene has CDR1 MNHEY and CDR2 SMNVEV (reference sequence). Trimming shortened V by 7 bases and J by 8 bases, and 14 bases separated the two germline ends. CDR3 in amino acids: CASTQGGGEAFF. The CDR3 DNA reads TGTGCCAGCACCCAAGGCGGGGGAGAAGCTTTCTTT.

This chain uses TRBV9 with TRBJ2-1; the D is unclear. Germline V CDR1 and CDR2: SGDLS, YYNGEE. V was shortened by 0 bases and J by 10 bases, with 8 bases between the two germline ends. The CDR3 spans 12 residues. The CDR3 region has the DNA TGTGCCAGCAGCGTAGGAGAGAGCGAGCAGTTCTTC. Protein product: CASSVGESEQFF.

V usage is TRBV4-1 and J usage is TRBJ2-7; TRBD1 agrees at 8 bases. The V gene's germline CDR1 is MGHRA and CDR2 YSYEKL. V was pared by 4 bases and J by 3 bases, with 5 bases of the junction left unmatched. The CDR3 loop spans 14 amino acids. The CDR3 loop is CASSLTGTGYEQYF. Here the CDR3 DNA reads TGCGCCAGCAGCCTAACTGGGACAGGCTACGAGCAGTACTTC.

This clone was counted a single time. The V call is TRBV18, the J call TRBJ2-7; D gene unclear. Germline CDR1 reads KGHSH; CDR2 reads LQKENI. V was pared by 3 bases and J by 1 base, with 7 bases between. This CDR3 has 13 residues. The CDR3 DNA follows: TGTGCCAGCTCACCGGTCAGATCCTACGAGCAGTACTTC. Amino acid sequence: CASSPVRSYEQYF.

This chain joins TRBV5-1 and TRBJ1-1; no firm D call. The V and J ends lost 0 bases and 1 base respectively, with 4 bases between them. The CDR3 consists of 13 residues. From germline, CDR1 is SGHRS and CDR2 YFSETQ. In nucleotides, the CDR3 is TGCGCCAGCAGCTTGGAGCCGAACACTGAAGCTTTCTTT. Its translation is CASSLEPNTEAFF. The entire variable domain, with the rest obtained from reference TRBV5-1 and TRBJ1-1, is as follows: KAGVTQTPRYLIKTRGQQVTLSCSPISGHRSVSWYQQTPGQGLQFLFEYFSETQRNKGNFPGRFSGRQFSNSRSEMNVSTLELGDSALYLCASSLEPNTEAFFGQGTRLTVV.

The rearrangement joins TRBV6-1 to TRBJ2-4; 14 bases are a match to TRBD2. The V gene end was trimmed by 0 bases and the J gene end by 6 bases; junction bases not matched to a gene: 7. The CDR3 contains 18 residues. Germline values: CDR1 MNHNS, CDR2 SASEGT. CDR3 bases: TGTGCCAGCAGTGAAGCGACGGGACTAGCGGGAGCGGTAAACATTCAGTACTTC. Protein sequence: CASSEATGLAGAVNIQYF.

There are a few counts of this clone. The V call is TRBV15, the J call TRBJ1-2, with a possible D match to TRBD1 (6 bases). Between the trimmed V and J ends, which lost 5 bases and 1 base, there was a span of 17 bases. The V gene's germline CDR1 is LNHNV and CDR2 YYDKDF (reference sequence). The CDR3 runs to 16 residues. This CDR3 is CATSYGGAGVNYGYTF. DNA for the CDR3: TGTGCCACCAGCTACGGGGGGGCAGGGGTTAACTATGGCTACACCTTC. Based on the CDR3 plus reference TRBV15 and TRBJ1-2, the full variable domain is DAMVIQNPRYQVTQFGKPVTLSCSQTLNHNVMYWYQQKSSQAPKLLFHYYDKDFNNEADTPDNFQSRRPNTSFCFLDIRSPGLGDTAMYLCATSYGGAGVNYGYTFGSGTRLTVV.